This T cell receptor beta chain was sequenced during a study of T-cell memory formation after mild COVID-19. Study outcomes and limitations: Clones that contracted from day 15 to 85 had balanced CD4/CD8; later expanders were CD4+ biased. Memory cells collected pre-infection included some clones that later responded, suggesting cross-reactive memory joined.

V gave up 5 bases and J gave up 4 bases; unmatched junction bases: 11. Per germline, CDR1 KGHDR and CDR2 SFDVKD. The CDR3 length is 17 residues. MiXCR was run by TCRdb on the 5' RACE reads, yielding one entry per CDR3 protein. The sample gives approximately 350,000 distinct CDR3 sequences, 25% to 30% of which show up once; 13% is in the top ten. Comment on this clonotype: Its antigen is as yet unknown.

The sequence was collected from an adult woman who had mild COVID-19 (a few samples of this study predate the infection). Cell type and time point are not known. Sequencing was performed on PBMCs or a T cell subset sorted from them (not recorded which). This chain uses TRBV24-1 with TRBJ2-2; 8 positions match TRBD1. CDR3 in amino acids: CATSVRKGQDPTGELFF. Here the CDR3 DNA reads TGTGCCACCAGTGTCCGTAAGGGACAGGACCCCACCGGGGAGCTGTTTTTT.